The T cell receptor (beta chain) under discussion was sequenced for a study of OX40 agonist ivuxolimab in advanced cancers. The wider study: With a range of roughly 20 to 85, age averaged about 59 years, and more than 75% were male.

Per the germline V gene, CDR1 is MNHNS and CDR2 is SASEGT. The CDR3 loop spans 14 amino acids. Trimming removed 7 bases from V and 4 bases from J; junction bases left unmatched: 8. Clones were read by immunoSEQ multiplex PCR, and TCRdb kept only the in-frame ones, dropping some. The table shows about 33,000 clones, with about 81% occurring only once. Sequences were derived from CD4+ or CD8+ T cells sorted from blood, sampled in a trial of the OX40 agonist ivuxolimab. V is TRBV6-1 and J is TRBJ2-5; 8 nucleotides line up with TRBD1. The clonotype originates from an adult with an advanced solid tumor such as melanoma, head and neck, liver or kidney cancer. The CDR3 nucleotides are TGTGCCAGCAAAAGACAGGGGCGAGGAGAGACCCAGTACTTC. Protein product: CASKRQGRGETQYF.